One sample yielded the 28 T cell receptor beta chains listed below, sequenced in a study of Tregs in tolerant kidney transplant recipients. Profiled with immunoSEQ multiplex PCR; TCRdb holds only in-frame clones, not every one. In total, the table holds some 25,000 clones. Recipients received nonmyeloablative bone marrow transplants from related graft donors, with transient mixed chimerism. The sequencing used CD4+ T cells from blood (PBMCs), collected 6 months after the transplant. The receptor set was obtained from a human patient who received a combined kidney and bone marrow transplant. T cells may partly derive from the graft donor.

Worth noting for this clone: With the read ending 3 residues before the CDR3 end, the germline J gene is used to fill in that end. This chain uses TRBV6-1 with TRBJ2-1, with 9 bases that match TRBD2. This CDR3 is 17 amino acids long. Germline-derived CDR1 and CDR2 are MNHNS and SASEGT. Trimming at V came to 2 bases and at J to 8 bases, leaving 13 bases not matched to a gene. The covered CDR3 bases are TGTGCCAGCAGTGAAACGGGAGCGGGGGGCCGTCCATATGAG. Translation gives CASSETGAGGRPYE. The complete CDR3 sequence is CASSETGAGGRPYEQFF.

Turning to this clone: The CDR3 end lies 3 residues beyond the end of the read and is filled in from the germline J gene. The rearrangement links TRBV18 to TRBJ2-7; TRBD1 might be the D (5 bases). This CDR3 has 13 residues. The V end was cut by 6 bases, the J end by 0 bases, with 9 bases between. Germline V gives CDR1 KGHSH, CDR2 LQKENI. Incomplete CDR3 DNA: TGTGCCAGCTCCGGAGACAGCTCCTACGAG. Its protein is CASSGDSSYE. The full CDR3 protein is CASSGDSSYEQYF.

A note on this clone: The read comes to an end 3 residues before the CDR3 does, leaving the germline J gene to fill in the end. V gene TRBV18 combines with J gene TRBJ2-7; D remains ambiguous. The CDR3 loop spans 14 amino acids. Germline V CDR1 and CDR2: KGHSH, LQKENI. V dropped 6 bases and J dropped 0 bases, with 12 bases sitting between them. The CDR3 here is CASSLPGLSYEQYF. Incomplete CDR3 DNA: TGTGCCAGCTCGTTACCGGGTCTCTCCTACGAG.

Incomplete CDR3 DNA: TGTGCCAGCTCATGGGACAGCAACTCCTACGAG. It is translated as CASSWDSNSYE. The entire CDR3 sequence reads CASSWDSNSYEQYF. The chain combines TRBV18 with TRBJ2-7; 7 nucleotides match TRBD1. The CDR3 is cut off 3 residues early in the read; its end comes from the germline J gene. V shed 5 bases, J shed 0 bases, and the junction held 4 bases outside the gene matches. Per germline, CDR1 KGHSH and CDR2 LQKENI. The CDR3 consists of 14 residues.

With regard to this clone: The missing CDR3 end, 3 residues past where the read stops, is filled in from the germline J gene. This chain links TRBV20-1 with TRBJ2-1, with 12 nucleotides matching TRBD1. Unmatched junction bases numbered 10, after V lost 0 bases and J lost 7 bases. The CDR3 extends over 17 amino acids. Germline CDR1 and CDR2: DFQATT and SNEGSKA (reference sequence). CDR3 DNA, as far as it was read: TGCAGTGCTAGAGATCCCCGGCGGGGACAGGGGGCGAATGAG. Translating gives CSARDPRRGQGANE. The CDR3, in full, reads CSARDPRRGQGANEQFF.

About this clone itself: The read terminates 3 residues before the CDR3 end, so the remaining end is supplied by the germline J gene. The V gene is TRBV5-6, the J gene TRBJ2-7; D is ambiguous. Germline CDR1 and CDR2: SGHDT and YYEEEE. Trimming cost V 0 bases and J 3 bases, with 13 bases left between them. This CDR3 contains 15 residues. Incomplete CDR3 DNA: TGTGCCAGCAGCTTGGCCGTGAGACTTTACTACGAG. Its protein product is CASSLAVRLYYE. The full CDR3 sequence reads CASSLAVRLYYEQYF.

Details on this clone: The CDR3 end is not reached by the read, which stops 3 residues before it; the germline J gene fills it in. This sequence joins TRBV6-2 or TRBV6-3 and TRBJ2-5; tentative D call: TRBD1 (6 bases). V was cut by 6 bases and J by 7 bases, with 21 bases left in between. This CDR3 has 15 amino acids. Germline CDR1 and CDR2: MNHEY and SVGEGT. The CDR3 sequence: CASSPTAGAGRTQYF. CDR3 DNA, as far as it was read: TGTGCCAGCAGCCCCACGGCAGGGGCCGGGCGGACC.

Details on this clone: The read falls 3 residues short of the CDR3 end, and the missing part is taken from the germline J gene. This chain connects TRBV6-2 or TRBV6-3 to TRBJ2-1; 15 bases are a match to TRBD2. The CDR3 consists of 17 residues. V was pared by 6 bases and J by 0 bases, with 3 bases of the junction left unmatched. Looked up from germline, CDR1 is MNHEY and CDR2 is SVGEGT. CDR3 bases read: TGTGCCAGCAGCCGGACTAGCGGGAGGGTCTCCTACAATGAG. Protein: CASSRTSGRVSYNE. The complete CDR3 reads CASSRTSGRVSYNEQFF.

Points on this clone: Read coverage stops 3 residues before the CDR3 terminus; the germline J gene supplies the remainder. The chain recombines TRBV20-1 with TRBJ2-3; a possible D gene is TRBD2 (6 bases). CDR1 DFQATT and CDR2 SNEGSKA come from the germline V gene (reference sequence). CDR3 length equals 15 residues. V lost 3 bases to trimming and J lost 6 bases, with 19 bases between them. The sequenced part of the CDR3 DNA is TGCAGTGCTAGTGGGCCAGGGAGGTCATCCGATACG. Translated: CSASGPGRSSDT. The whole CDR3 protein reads CSASGPGRSSDTQYF.

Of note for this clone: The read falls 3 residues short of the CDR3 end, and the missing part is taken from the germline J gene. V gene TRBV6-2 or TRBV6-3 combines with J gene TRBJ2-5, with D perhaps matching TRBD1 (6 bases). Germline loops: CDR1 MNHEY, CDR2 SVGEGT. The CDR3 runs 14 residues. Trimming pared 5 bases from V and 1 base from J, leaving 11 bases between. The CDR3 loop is CASSHRQAQETQYF. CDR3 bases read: TGTGCCAGCAGTCACAGACAGGCCCAAGAGACC.

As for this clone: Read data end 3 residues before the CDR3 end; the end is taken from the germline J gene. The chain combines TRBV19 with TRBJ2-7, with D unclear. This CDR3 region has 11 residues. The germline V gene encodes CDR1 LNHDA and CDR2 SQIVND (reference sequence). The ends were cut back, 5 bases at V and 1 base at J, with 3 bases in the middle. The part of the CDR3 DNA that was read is TGTGCCAGTAGTCGGTCCTACGAG. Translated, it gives CASSRSYE. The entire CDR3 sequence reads CASSRSYEQYF.

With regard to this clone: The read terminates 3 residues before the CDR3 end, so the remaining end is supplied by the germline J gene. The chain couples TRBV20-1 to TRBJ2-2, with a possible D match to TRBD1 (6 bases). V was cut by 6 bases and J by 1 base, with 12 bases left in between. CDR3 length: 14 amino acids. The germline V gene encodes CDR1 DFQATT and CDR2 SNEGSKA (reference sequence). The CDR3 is CSASAGVNTGELFF. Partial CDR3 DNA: TGCAGTGCATCGGCAGGGGTGAACACCGGGGAG.

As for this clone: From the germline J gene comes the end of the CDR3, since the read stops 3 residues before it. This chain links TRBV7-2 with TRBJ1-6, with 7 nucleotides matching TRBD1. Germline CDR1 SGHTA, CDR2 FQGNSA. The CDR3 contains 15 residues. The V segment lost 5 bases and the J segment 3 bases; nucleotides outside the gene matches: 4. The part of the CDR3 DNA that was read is TGTGCCAGCAGCCCTTGGGACAGCTATAATTCACCC. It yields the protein CASSPWDSYNSP. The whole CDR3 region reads CASSPWDSYNSPLHF.

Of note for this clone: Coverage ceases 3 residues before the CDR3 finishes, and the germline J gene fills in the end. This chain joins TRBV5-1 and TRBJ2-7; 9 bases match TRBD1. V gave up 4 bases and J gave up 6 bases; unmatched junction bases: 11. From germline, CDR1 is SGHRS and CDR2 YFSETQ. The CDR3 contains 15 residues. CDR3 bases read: TGCGCCAGCAGCACAGACAGGGGGACGGGTAGCGAG. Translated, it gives CASSTDRGTGSE. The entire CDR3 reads CASSTDRGTGSEQYF. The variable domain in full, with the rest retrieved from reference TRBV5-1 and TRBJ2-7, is KAGVTQTPRYLIKTRGQQVTLSCSPISGHRSVSWYQQTPGQGLQFLFEYFSETQRNKGNFPGRFSGRQFSNSRSEMNVSTLELGDSALYLCASSTDRGTGSEQYFGPGTRLTVT.

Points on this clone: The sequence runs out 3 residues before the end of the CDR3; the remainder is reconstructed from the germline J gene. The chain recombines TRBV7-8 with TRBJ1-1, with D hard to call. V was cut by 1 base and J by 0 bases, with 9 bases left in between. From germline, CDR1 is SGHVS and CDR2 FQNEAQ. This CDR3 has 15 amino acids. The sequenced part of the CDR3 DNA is TGTGCCAGCAGCTTAGTAGTCACCATGAACACTGAA. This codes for CASSLVVTMNTE. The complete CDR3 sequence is CASSLVVTMNTEAFF.

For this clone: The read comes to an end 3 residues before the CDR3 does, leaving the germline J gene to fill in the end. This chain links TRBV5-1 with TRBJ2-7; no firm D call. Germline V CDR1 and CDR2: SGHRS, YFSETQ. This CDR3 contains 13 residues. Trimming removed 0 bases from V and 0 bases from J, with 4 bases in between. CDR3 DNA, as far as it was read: TGCGCCAGCAGCTTGGACATCTCCTACGAG. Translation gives CASSLDISYE. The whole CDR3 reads CASSLDISYEQYF.

CDR3: CASSSLAVQETQYF. Incomplete CDR3 DNA: TGTGCCAGCAGCTCACTAGCGGTTCAAGAGACC. The chain employs TRBV7-9 and TRBJ2-5, with TRBD2 matching 8 bases. Read coverage stops 3 residues before the CDR3 terminus; the germline J gene supplies the remainder. This CDR3 is 14 amino acids long. From germline, CDR1 is SEHNR and CDR2 FQNEAQ (reference sequence). J gave up 2 bases and V 4 bases, and 3 bases lay outside the gene matches.

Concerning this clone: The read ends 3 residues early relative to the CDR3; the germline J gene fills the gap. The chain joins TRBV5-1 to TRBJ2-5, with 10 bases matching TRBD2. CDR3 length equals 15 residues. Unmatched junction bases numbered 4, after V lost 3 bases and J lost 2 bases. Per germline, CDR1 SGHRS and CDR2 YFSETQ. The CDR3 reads CASSWKGLAQETQYF. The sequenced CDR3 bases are TGCGCCAGCAGCTGGAAGGGACTAGCGCAAGAGACC.

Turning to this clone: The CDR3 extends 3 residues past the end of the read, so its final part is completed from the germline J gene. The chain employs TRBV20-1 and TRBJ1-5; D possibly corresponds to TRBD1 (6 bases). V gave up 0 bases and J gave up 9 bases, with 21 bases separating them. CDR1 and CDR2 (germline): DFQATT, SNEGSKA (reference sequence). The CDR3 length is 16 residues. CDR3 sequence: CSARERGQGPRWPQHF. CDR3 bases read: TGCAGTGCTAGAGAAAGGGGACAAGGGCCCCGATGGCCC.

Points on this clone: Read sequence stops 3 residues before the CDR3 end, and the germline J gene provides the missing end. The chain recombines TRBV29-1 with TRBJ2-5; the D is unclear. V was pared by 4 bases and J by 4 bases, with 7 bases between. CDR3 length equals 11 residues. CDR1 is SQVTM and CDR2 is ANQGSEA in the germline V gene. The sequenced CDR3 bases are TGCAGCGTTGGCAGGTCAGAGACC. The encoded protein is CSVGRSET. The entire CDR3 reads CSVGRSETQYF.

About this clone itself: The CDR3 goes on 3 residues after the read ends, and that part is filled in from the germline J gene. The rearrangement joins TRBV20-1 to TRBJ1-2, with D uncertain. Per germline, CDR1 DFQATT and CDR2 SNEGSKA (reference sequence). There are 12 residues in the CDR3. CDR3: CSATSGQVRYTF. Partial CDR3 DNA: TGCAGTGCTACCAGCGGGCAGGTGAGA.

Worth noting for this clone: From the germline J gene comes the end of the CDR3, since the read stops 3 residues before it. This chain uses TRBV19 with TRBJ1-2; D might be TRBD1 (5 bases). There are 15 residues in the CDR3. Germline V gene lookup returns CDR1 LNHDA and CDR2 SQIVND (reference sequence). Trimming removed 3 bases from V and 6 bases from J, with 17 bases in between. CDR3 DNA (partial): TGTGCCAGTAGTATGGGTAAATCAGGGTACCATGGC. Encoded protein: CASSMGKSGYHG. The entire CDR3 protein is CASSMGKSGYHGYTF.

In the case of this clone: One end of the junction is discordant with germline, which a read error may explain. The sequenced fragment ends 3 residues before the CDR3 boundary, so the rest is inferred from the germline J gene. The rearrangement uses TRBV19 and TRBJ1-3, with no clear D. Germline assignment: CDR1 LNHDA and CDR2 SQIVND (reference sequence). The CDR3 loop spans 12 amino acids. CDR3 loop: CASSPRGSTIYF. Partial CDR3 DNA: TGTGCCAGTAGTCCCCGGGGAAGCACC.

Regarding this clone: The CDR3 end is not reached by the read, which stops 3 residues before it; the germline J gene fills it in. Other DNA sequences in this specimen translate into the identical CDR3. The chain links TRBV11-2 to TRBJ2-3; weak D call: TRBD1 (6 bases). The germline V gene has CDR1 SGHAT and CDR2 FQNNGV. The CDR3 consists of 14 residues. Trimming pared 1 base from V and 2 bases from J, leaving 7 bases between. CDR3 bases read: TGTGCCAGCAGCTTAGGGGGGCCCACAGATACG. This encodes CASSLGGPTDT. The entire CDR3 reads CASSLGGPTDTQYF.

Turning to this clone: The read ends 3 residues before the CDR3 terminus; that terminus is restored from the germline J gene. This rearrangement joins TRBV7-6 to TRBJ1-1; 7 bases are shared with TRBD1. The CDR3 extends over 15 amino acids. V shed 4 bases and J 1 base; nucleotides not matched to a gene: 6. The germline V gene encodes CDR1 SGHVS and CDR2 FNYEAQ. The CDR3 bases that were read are TGTGCCAGCAGCTGGCGGACAGGCCAGAACACTGAA. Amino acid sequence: CASSWRTGQNTE. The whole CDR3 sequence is CASSWRTGQNTEAFF. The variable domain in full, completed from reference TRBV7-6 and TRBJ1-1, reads GAGVSQSPRYKVTKRGQDVALRCDPISGHVSLYWYRQALGQGPEFLTYFNYEAQQDKSGLPNDRFSAERPEGSISTLTIQRTEQRDSAMYRCASSWRTGQNTEAFFGQGTRLTVV.

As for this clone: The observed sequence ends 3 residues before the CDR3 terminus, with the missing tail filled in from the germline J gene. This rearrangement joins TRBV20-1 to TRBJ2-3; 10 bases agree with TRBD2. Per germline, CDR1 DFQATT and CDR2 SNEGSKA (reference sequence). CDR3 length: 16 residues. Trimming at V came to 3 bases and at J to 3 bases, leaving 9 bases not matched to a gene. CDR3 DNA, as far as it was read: TGCAGTGCTAGTTACAGCGGGAGGGGCGCAACAGATACG. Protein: CSASYSGRGATDT. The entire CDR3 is CSASYSGRGATDTQYF.

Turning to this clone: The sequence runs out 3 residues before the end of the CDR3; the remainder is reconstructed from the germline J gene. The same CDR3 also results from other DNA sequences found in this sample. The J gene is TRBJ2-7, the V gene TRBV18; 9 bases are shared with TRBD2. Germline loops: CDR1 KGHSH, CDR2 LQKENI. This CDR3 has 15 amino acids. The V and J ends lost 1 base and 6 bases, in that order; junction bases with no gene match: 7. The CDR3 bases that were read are TGTGCCAGCTCACCACGGCTGGCGGGGGGGCCCGAG. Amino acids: CASSPRLAGGPE. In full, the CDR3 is CASSPRLAGGPEQYF.

The covered CDR3 bases are TGCAGTGCTAGAGAGTCCCCTCAAGAGACC. Translation: CSARESPQET. The full CDR3 reads CSARESPQETQYF. The genes are TRBV20-1 and TRBJ2-5, with D hard to call. The read ends 3 residues shy of where the CDR3 ends; the end is completed using the germline J gene. There are 13 residues in the CDR3. Germline values: CDR1 DFQATT, CDR2 SNEGSKA (reference sequence). Trimming cost V 0 bases and J 2 bases, with 7 bases left between them.